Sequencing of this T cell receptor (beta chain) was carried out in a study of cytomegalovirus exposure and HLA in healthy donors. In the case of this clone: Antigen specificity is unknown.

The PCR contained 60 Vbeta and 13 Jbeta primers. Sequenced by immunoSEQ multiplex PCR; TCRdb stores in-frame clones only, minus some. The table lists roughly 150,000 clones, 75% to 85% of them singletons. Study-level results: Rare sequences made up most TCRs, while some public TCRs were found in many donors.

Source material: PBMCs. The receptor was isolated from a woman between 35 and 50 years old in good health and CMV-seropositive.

The CDR3 loop reads CASSSRTGGIQPQHF. The CDR3, as DNA: TGTGCCAGCAGTTCCCGCACAGGGGGAATCCAGCCCCAGCATTTT. V and J are TRBV6-5 and TRBJ1-5, with TRBD1 matching over 8 bases. The J segment lost 7 bases and the V segment lost 4 bases, leaving 9 bases of the junction unmatched. Germline lookup yields CDR1 MNHEY and CDR2 SVGAGI. The CDR3 runs to 15 residues.